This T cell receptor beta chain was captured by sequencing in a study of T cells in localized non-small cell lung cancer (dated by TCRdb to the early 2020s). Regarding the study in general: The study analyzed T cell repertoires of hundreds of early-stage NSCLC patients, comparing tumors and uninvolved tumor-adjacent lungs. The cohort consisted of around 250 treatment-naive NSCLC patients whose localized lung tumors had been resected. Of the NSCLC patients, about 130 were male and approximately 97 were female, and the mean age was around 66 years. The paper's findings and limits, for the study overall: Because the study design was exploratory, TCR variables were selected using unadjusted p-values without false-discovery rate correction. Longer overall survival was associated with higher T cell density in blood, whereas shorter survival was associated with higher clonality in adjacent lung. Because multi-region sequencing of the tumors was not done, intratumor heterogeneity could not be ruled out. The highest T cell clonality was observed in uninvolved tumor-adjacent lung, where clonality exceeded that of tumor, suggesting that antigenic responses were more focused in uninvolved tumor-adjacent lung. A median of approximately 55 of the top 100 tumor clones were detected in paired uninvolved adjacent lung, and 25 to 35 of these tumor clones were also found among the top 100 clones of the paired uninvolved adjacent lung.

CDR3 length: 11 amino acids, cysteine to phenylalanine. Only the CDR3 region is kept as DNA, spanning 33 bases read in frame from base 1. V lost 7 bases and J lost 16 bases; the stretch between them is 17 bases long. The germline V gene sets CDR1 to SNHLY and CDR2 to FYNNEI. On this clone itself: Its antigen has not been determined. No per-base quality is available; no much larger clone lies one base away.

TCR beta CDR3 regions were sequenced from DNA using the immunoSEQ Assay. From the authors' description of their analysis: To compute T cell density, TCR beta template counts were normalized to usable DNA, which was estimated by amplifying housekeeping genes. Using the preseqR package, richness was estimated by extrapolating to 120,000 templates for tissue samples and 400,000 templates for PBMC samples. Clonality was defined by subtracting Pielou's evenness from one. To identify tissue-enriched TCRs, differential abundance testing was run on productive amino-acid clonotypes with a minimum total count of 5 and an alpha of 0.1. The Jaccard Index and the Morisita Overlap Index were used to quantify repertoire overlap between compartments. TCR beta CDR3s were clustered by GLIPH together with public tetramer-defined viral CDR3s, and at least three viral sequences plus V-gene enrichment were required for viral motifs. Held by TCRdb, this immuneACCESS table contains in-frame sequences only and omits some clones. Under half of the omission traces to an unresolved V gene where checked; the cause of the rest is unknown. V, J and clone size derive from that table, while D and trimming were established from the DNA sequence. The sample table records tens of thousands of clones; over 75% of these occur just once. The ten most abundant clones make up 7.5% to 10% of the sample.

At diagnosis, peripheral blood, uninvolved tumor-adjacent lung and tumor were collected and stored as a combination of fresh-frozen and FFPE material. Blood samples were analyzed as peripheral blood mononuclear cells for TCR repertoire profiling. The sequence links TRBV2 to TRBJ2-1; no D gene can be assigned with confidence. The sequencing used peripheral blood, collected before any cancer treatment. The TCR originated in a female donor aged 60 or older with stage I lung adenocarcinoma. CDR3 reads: CASTYDGDVFF. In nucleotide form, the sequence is TGTGCCAGCACTTATGACGGTGACGTTTTCTTC.